This TCR beta chain was profiled in a study of T-cell reconstitution after alpha-beta-depleted transplantation in children. General study results and limits: Most T-cell counts and diversity one year after the transplant came from T cells that were newly produced. Some patients' high day-60 TCRbeta diversity was attributed to recipient cells surviving conditioning. Approximately two months post-transplant, alpha-beta T cells reportedly originated from several hundred expanded graft clones.

On this clonotype itself: Its specificity is unknown.

The TCRbeta library incorporated unique molecular identifiers. TCRdb reprocessed the PCR reads via MiXCR and lists one record per CDR3 protein. The table has around 300,000 distinct CDR3 sequences, roughly 12% seen once. The germline V gene encodes CDR1 SGHTA and CDR2 FQGTGA. The CDR3 loop spans 15 amino acids. The V segment lost 6 bases and the J segment 4 bases; nucleotides outside the gene matches: 9. The specimen was peripheral blood, collected 180 days after TCRalphabeta/CD19-depleted stem cell transplant. The chain couples TRBV7-3 to TRBJ1-1; TRBD1 aligns across 9 bases. The receptor was derived from a male patient aged 2-15 years who had a stem cell transplant for chronic granulomatous disease, so the T cells may come from the graft donor. The CDR3 DNA reads TGTGCCAGCAGGGAACAGGGGGCTTCGGGCACTGAAGCTTTCTTT. Translation gives CASREQGASGTEAFF. The whole variable domain, remainder taken from reference TRBV7-3 and TRBJ1-1, is GAGVSQTPSNKVTEKGKYVELRCDPISGHTALYWYRQSLGQGPEFLIYFQGTGAADDSGLPNDRFFAVRPEGSVSTLKIQRTERGDSAVYLCASREQGASGTEAFFGQGTRLTVV.